What follows are 12 T cell receptor beta chains derived from one specimen sequenced in a study of blood T cell repertoires in COVID-19. Generated by immunoSEQ multiplex PCR, the TCRdb table keeps only in-frame clones and is missing some. Seen here are about 210,000 clones, 70% to 90% observed once, and the top ten hold approximately 23%. Specimen: PBMCs or T cells enriched from blood (not recorded which). These receptors were collected from a middle-aged woman in a cohort exposed to, infected with or recovered from COVID-19 (not recorded which).

Here the CDR3 DNA reads TGTGCCAGCAGCTGGGGGACAGGAGCCTACGAGCAGTACTTC. It specifies CASSWGTGAYEQYF. The chain carries TRBV27 and TRBJ2-7, with 8 bases identical to TRBD1. The CDR3 totals 14 residues. Germline V lookup: CDR1 MNHEY, CDR2 SMNVEV (reference sequence). The trim removed 6 bases at V and 2 bases at J, leaving 6 bases unmatched.

The gene calls are TRBV2 and TRBJ1-1, with D hard to call. Looked up from germline, CDR1 is SNHLY and CDR2 is FYNNEI. This CDR3 has 14 residues. The V end lost 4 bases, the J end lost 4 bases, and 13 bases lay between the germline ends. CDR3 amino acids: CASSVDTDLTEAFF. CDR3 sequence (DNA): TGTGCCAGCAGTGTGGATACAGACCTCACTGAAGCTTTCTTT.

This rearrangement joins TRBV19 to TRBJ2-7; 8 nucleotides agree with TRBD2. After removal of 0 bases from V and 5 bases from J, the junction contained 3 bases not matched to a gene. Germline loops: CDR1 LNHDA, CDR2 SQIVND (reference sequence). The CDR3 extends over 14 amino acids. The CDR3 coding sequence is TGTGCCAGTAGTATAGAGACTAGCGCTAACGAGCAGTACTTC. Translation: CASSIETSANEQYF.

The V gene is TRBV29-1, the J gene TRBJ1-1; no firm D call. The CDR3 totals 10 residues. V lost 6 bases, J lost 8 bases, and 10 bases lay in between. Germline V gene data show CDR1 as SQVTM and CDR2 as ANQGSEA. The chain's CDR3 is CSVEGPEAFF. CDR3 coding DNA: TGCAGCGTCGAGGGCCCCGAAGCTTTCTTT.

V is TRBV10-3 and J is TRBJ1-1; D possibly corresponds to TRBD1 (6 bases). This CDR3 has 14 amino acids. Trimming stripped 2 bases from V and 3 bases from J, with 10 bases between. CDR1 and CDR2 (germline): ENHRY, SYGVKD. CDR3: CAISERQDYTEAFF. The CDR3 DNA is TGTGCCATCAGTGAGCGACAGGACTACACTGAAGCTTTCTTT.

This clone has just a few counts. This chain uses TRBV6-1 with TRBJ2-3, with TRBD2 identical over 9 bases. Per germline, CDR1 MNHNS and CDR2 SASEGT. The CDR3 contains 15 residues. V shed 3 bases, J shed 2 bases, and the junction held 3 bases outside the gene matches. The CDR3 DNA sequence: TGTGCCAGCAGTGATCTAGCGGGGCTCACAGATACGCAGTATTTT. It yields the protein CASSDLAGLTDTQYF.

The chain is built from TRBV11-2 and TRBJ2-7; TRBD2 matches at 8 bases. CDR1 and CDR2 (germline): SGHAT, FQNNGV. The ends lost 1 base at V and 4 bases at J; junction bases unmatched: 6. CDR3 length equals 15 residues. CDR3 in amino acids: CASSLAGGPRYEQYF. The DNA for the CDR3 is TGTGCCAGCAGCTTAGCGGGGGGGCCTCGGTACGAGCAGTACTTC.

This chain connects TRBV24-1 to TRBJ2-3; 7 nucleotides match TRBD1. Germline V gene lookup returns CDR1 KGHDR and CDR2 SFDVKD. The trim removed 4 bases at V and 5 bases at J, leaving 11 bases unmatched. The CDR3 length is 16 residues. The DNA of the CDR3 is TGTGCCACCAGTGAACCAAAGACAGGGATGGGAGATACGCAGTATTTT. It is translated as CATSEPKTGMGDTQYF.

This chain uses TRBV15 with TRBJ1-5, with 12 bases fitting TRBD1. V was clipped by 5 bases and J by 7 bases; unmatched bases: 9. CDR3 length: 16 amino acids. The V gene's germline CDR1 is LNHNV and CDR2 YYDKDF (reference sequence). This CDR3 reads CATSYTGTGGGQPQHF. The CDR3 DNA reads TGTGCCACCAGCTATACCGGGACAGGGGGCGGGCAGCCCCAGCATTTT.

The chain recombines TRBV3-1 (or the pseudogene TRBV3-2) with TRBJ1-1, with D tentatively TRBD1 (5 bases). Germline V gene sequence: CDR1 LGHDT, CDR2 YNNKEL (reference sequence). V lost 1 base, J lost 7 bases, and 16 bases lay in between. The CDR3 extends over 15 amino acids. The CDR3 region is CASSQVIGAMSEAFF. The CDR3 DNA reads TGTGCCAGCAGCCAAGTAATAGGGGCTATGAGTGAAGCTTTCTTT.

This chain links TRBV11-2 with TRBJ2-1, with D tentatively TRBD2 (6 bases). Trimming cost V 0 bases and J 3 bases, with 9 bases left between them. In germline, CDR1 is SGHAT, CDR2 FQNNGV. The CDR3 is made up of 15 amino acids. The CDR3 DNA reads TGTGCCAGCAGCTTAGACCGGGGGATCTACAATGAGCAGTTCTTC. This encodes CASSLDRGIYNEQFF.

The chain couples TRBV11-2 to TRBJ1-2, with D maybe TRBD1 (5 bases). The V gene lost 5 bases and the J gene lost 2 bases, with 15 bases spanning the gap. CDR3 length: 15 residues. In germline, CDR1 is SGHAT, CDR2 FQNNGV. The CDR3 sequence: CASSVKEHRNYGYTF. CDR3 DNA: TGTGCCAGCAGCGTTAAAGAACACAGGAACTATGGCTACACCTTC.